Each of the 26 T cell receptor beta chains below was sequenced from the same sample in a study of blood T cell repertoires in COVID-19. Produced via immunoSEQ multiplex PCR; TCRdb's table is partial and in-frame only. This sample has roughly 81,000 clones, with 82% found just once. Sequenced material: peripheral blood. The receptors derive from a man aged 55-75 years with acute or convalescent COVID-19.

The CDR3 loop is CASSAREDRGYEQYF. The CDR3 DNA sequence: TGTGCCAGCAGCGCTAGAGAAGACAGGGGCTACGAGCAGTACTTC. The V gene is TRBV9, the J gene TRBJ2-7; 8 bases align to TRBD1. CDR1 and CDR2 (germline): SGDLS, YYNGEE. With 3 bases clipped from V and 3 bases from J, the junction kept 8 bases outside the gene matches. The CDR3 runs 15 residues.

There are a few counts of this clone. The rearrangement uses TRBV12-5 and TRBJ2-1, with D unresolved. V lost 1 base to trimming and J lost 6 bases, with 10 bases between them. CDR3 length equals 14 residues. CDR1 and CDR2 (germline): LGHNT, FRNRAP. As DNA, the CDR3 is TGTGCTAGTGGTTTGGGCAACGCGGCCAATGAGCAGTTCTTC. Protein product: CASGLGNAANEQFF.

V gene TRBV6-6 combines with J gene TRBJ1-1; the D gene is possibly TRBD1 (5 bases). Trimming cost V 0 bases and J 8 bases, with 7 bases left between them. In germline, CDR1 is MNHNY, CDR2 SVGAGI (reference sequence). The CDR3 is 12 amino acids. CDR3 DNA sequence: TGTGCCAGCAGTTACTCAGGGGCGGAAGCTTTCTTT. The encoded protein is CASSYSGAEAFF.

The chain couples TRBV19 to TRBJ1-2, with a weak D call TRBD1 (5 bases). Trimming removed 6 bases at V and 3 bases at J, with 11 bases between. This CDR3 is built from 13 residues. Germline V gene data show CDR1 as LNHDA and CDR2 as SQIVND (reference sequence). The CDR3: CASSVTGDYGYTF. The CDR3 DNA reads TGTGCCAGTAGCGTTACAGGCGACTATGGCTACACCTTC.

This chain links TRBV3-1 (or the pseudogene TRBV3-2) with TRBJ1-4; weak D call: TRBD1 (5 bases). Germline CDR1 and CDR2: LGHDT and YNNKEL (reference sequence). V was cut by 4 bases and J by 8 bases, with 11 bases left in between. The CDR3 contains 13 residues. Here the CDR3 reads CASSPGVGEKLFF. Here the CDR3 DNA reads TGTGCCAGCAGCCCGGGGGTTGGCGAAAAACTGTTTTTT.

This clone was detected only a few times. The V gene is TRBV19, the J gene TRBJ1-2; D is ambiguous. Per germline, CDR1 LNHDA and CDR2 SQIVND (reference sequence). V lost 4 bases and J 0 bases, leaving 15 bases between the germline ends. The CDR3 runs to 16 residues. This CDR3 reads CASSTFSSRANYGYTF. The CDR3 DNA reads TGTGCCAGTAGTACCTTCTCCTCGAGGGCTAACTATGGCTACACCTTC.

CDR3 sequence: CASSLPGTENEQFF. Here the CDR3 DNA reads TGCGCCAGCAGCCTACCCGGGACAGAAAATGAGCAGTTCTTC. J is TRBJ2-1 and V is TRBV5-1; TRBD1 matches 7 bases. CDR3 size: 14 residues. CDR1 is SGHRS, CDR2 YFSETQ, per germline. The trim removed 4 bases at V and 7 bases at J, leaving 8 bases unmatched.

J is TRBJ2-5 and V is TRBV10-3; D may be TRBD2 (5 bases). The V end was cut by 3 bases, the J end by 5 bases, with 13 bases between. The CDR3 consists of 14 residues. Germline V gives CDR1 ENHRY, CDR2 SYGVKD. The CDR3 region has the DNA TGTGCCATCAGTGACCTCGCCAGAGGGGAGACCCAGTACTTC. Its translation is CAISDLARGETQYF.

The V call is TRBV12-3 or TRBV12-4, the J call TRBJ2-5; TRBD1 might be the D (5 bases). Deletions cut 4 bases from V and 5 bases from J, with 5 bases between. This CDR3 is built from 11 residues. The CDR3: CASSSGETQYF. CDR3 nucleotide sequence: TGTGCCAGCAGTTCAGGGGAGACCCAGTACTTC.

A few counts support this clone. V is TRBV27 and J is TRBJ2-2, with TRBD1 identical over 7 bases. V lost 0 bases and J lost 5; bases outside the gene matches: 3. This CDR3 spans 15 amino acids. CDR1 and CDR2 (germline): MNHEY, SMNVEV (reference sequence). CDR3 amino acids: CASSLSLRGTGELFF. The DNA of the CDR3 is TGTGCCAGCAGTTTATCGCTCAGGGGGACCGGGGAGCTGTTTTTT.

CDR3 sequence (DNA): TGTGCCAGCAGCACCCTCGGGGGGGTCGCCTACGAGCAGTACTTC. Its protein is CASSTLGGVAYEQYF. The V call is TRBV7-6, the J call TRBJ2-7; 8 bases map to TRBD2. V lost 5 bases to trimming and J lost 2 bases; unmatched junction nucleotides: 8. CDR1 and CDR2 from the germline V gene are SGHVS and FNYEAQ. The CDR3 is 15 amino acids. The whole variable domain, remainder taken from reference TRBV7-6 and TRBJ2-7, is GAGVSQSPRYKVTKRGQDVALRCDPISGHVSLYWYRQALGQGPEFLTYFNYEAQQDKSGLPNDRFSAERPEGSISTLTIQRTEQRDSAMYRCASSTLGGVAYEQYFGPGTRLTVT.

The rearrangement links TRBV7-9 to TRBJ2-1, with 11 bases lining up with TRBD2. The CDR3 loop spans 16 amino acids. Germline-derived CDR1 and CDR2 are SEHNR and FQNEAQ (reference sequence). The junction had 5 bases not matched to a gene; V was cut back by 5 bases and J by 2 bases. For the CDR3, the DNA is TGTGCCAGCAGCATCCGACTAGCGGGAACCTACAATGAGCAGTTCTTC. It specifies CASSIRLAGTYNEQFF.

This rearrangement joins TRBV19 to TRBJ1-2, with D unresolved. The CDR3 loop spans 13 amino acids. The V end lost 5 bases, the J end lost 7 bases, and 14 bases lay between the germline ends. CDR1 is LNHDA, CDR2 SQIVND, per germline (reference sequence). CDR3 coding DNA: TGTGCCAGTAGTTTCCAGGTATTTATTGGCTACACCTTC. Its translation: CASSFQVFIGYTF.

This clone has only one observation. V gene TRBV6-6 combines with J gene TRBJ2-1, with TRBD1 matching 7 bases. The CDR3 is 16 residues long. Unmatched junction bases numbered 7, after V lost 5 bases and J lost 0 bases. Germline CDR1 MNHNY, CDR2 SVGAGI (reference sequence). Written as DNA, the CDR3 is TGTGCCAGCAGTCCAAATACAGGGGCCTCCTACAATGAGCAGTTCTTC. Encoded protein: CASSPNTGASYNEQFF.

This chain joins TRBV7-3 and TRBJ1-2; D is uncertain. V was trimmed by 3 bases and J by 8 bases, leaving 13 bases between them. Germline V CDR1 and CDR2: SGHTA, FQGTGA. This CDR3 comprises 13 residues. CDR3 residues: CASSFSAASGYTF. CDR3 in DNA: TGTGCCAGCAGCTTCTCGGCGGCCTCGGGCTACACCTTC.

The chain links TRBV2 to TRBJ2-7; 9 bases agree with TRBD2. The trim removed 7 bases at V and 5 bases at J, leaving 12 bases unmatched. CDR3 length equals 15 residues. The germline V gene encodes CDR1 SNHLY and CDR2 FYNNEI. The CDR3 DNA follows: TGTGCCAGCATTGAGTCGGCGGGAGGGGGGGACGAGCAGTACTTC. It encodes CASIESAGGGDEQYF.

The chain joins TRBV10-1 to TRBJ2-2, with D perhaps matching TRBD2 (5 bases). The CDR3 runs 13 residues. V dropped 3 bases and J dropped 4 bases, with 6 bases sitting between them. Germline values: CDR1 WNHNN, CDR2 SYGVQD (reference sequence). CDR3 in DNA: TGCGCCAGCAGTGATAGCGTCACCGGGGAGCTGTTTTTT. This codes for CASSDSVTGELFF.

V gene TRBV30 combines with J gene TRBJ1-1; no reliable D call. CDR3 length: 13 amino acids. Per the germline V gene, CDR1 is GTSNPN and CDR2 is SVGIG (reference sequence). The ends were cut back, 2 bases at V and 5 bases at J, with 12 bases in the middle. CDR3 in DNA: TGTGCCTGGAGTAAGGTCCCGAGGACTGAAGCTTTCTTT. Amino acids: CAWSKVPRTEAFF.

The chain links TRBV19 to TRBJ2-2, with D possibly being TRBD2 (6 bases). With 4 bases removed from V and 0 bases from J, the gap between germline ends came to 6 bases. Germline-derived CDR1 and CDR2 are LNHDA and SQIVND (reference sequence). The CDR3 has 14 amino acids. For the CDR3, the DNA is TGTGCCAGTAGTAGACTAGCGAACACCGGGGAGCTGTTTTTT. Protein product: CASSRLANTGELFF. Combining the CDR3 with reference TRBV19 and TRBJ2-2 gives the whole variable domain DGGITQSPKYLFRKEGQNVTLSCEQNLNHDAMYWYRQDPGQGLRLIYYSQIVNDFQKGDIAEGYSVSREKKESFPLTVTSAQKNPTAFYLCASSRLANTGELFFGEGSRLTVL.

V usage is TRBV11-1 and J usage is TRBJ1-3; perhaps TRBD1 as D (5 bases). CDR1 is SGHAT, CDR2 FQDESV, per germline (reference sequence). The CDR3 is made up of 14 amino acids. With 5 bases removed from V and 0 bases from J, the gap between germline ends came to 8 bases. The CDR3 region is CASSRGSSGNTIYF. CDR3 DNA: TGTGCCAGCAGCAGGGGAAGCTCTGGAAACACCATATATTTT.

The chain employs TRBV28 and TRBJ2-7; 8 bases match TRBD1. This CDR3 spans 14 amino acids. Germline CDR1 MDHEN, CDR2 SYDVKM. V lost 8 bases to trimming and J lost 5 bases; unmatched junction nucleotides: 11. For the CDR3, the DNA is TGTGCCAGCCAAGACAGGGGAGTTATGAACGAGCAGTACTTC. Protein product: CASQDRGVMNEQYF.

The rearrangement uses TRBV6-5 and TRBJ1-2; 10 bases are shared with TRBD1. The CDR3 runs to 16 residues. V lost 4 bases to trimming and J lost 2 bases; unmatched junction nucleotides: 7. Looked up from germline, CDR1 is MNHEY and CDR2 is SVGAGI. The CDR3 nucleotides read TGTGCCAGCAGTTCCCCGGGACAGGGGAAAAACTATGGCTACACCTTC. Encoded protein: CASSSPGQGKNYGYTF.

V is TRBV5-4 and J is TRBJ1-2; 10 bases fit TRBD1. In germline, CDR1 is SGHNT, CDR2 YYREEE (reference sequence). V trimming: 7 bases; J trimming: 8 bases; junction bases outside the gene matches: 14. The CDR3 extends over 15 amino acids. CDR3 sequence reads: CASLRKGQGTSGYTF. The CDR3 DNA is TGTGCCAGCCTCAGGAAGGGACAGGGGACGAGCGGCTACACCTTC.

The chain employs TRBV9 and TRBJ2-7; perhaps TRBD2 as D (6 bases). CDR3 size: 14 residues. V gave up 0 bases and J gave up 4 bases, with 11 bases separating them. Germline CDR1 SGDLS, CDR2 YYNGEE. The CDR3 protein is CASSVGLAKYEQYF. For the CDR3, the DNA is TGTGCCAGCAGCGTAGGTCTAGCGAAATACGAGCAGTACTTC.

This clone occurred a few times. This chain joins TRBV10-3 and TRBJ2-3; possibly TRBD1 for D (7 bases). Trimming took 4 bases from V and 1 from J, leaving 15 bases between them. This CDR3 region has 16 residues. Germline loops: CDR1 ENHRY, CDR2 SYGVKD. CDR3 bases: TGTGCCATCAGTGGGGTTACAGGGGAGGGCACAGATACGCAGTATTTT. Residues: CAISGVTGEGTDTQYF.

This clone has only a few counts. V usage is TRBV7-2 and J usage is TRBJ2-7, with 7 bases fitting TRBD1. CDR3 length: 14 amino acids. Per the germline V gene, CDR1 is SGHTA and CDR2 is FQGNSA. With 1 base clipped from V and 3 bases from J, the junction kept 3 bases outside the gene matches. The chain's CDR3 is CASSLEQGIYEQYF. The CDR3 DNA sequence: TGTGCCAGCAGCTTAGAACAGGGGATCTACGAGCAGTACTTC.